The next 10 T cell receptor beta chains were all read from a single sample in a study of blood T cells in healthy people across ages (dated by TCRdb to the mid-2010s). The method was 5' RACE. TCRdb lists the instrument as Illumina HiSeq 2500. A second PCR of roughly 6 to 11 cycles was run with a J-beta primer mix and a sample-barcoded 5' primer. TCRdb reran the public reads through fastp at Q25 and MiXCR, keeping productive beta chains. Entries that share a CDR3 protein sequence are merged under the most common genes and DNA. The sample data list about 720,000 distinct CDR3 sequences, and 20% to 25% of these were observed just once. Roughly 22% of the sample lies in the top ten. Sequenced material: blood. Every receptor here comes from a man in his 70s in good health.

This clonotype was counted between two and nine times. The gene calls are TRBV13 and TRBJ1-1; possible D gene TRBD1, 6 bases. This CDR3 contains 13 residues. Trimming took off 6 bases at V and 6 bases at J, with 14 bases between the two ends. Germline V lookup: CDR1 PRHDT, CDR2 FYEKMQ (reference sequence). As DNA, the CDR3 is TGTGCCAGCAGGGCACAGGGAGGCGCTGAAGCTTTCTTT. Amino acids: CASRAQGGAEAFF.

This clonotype turned up a few times. The chain is built from TRBV30 and TRBJ1-2; D remains unclear. Between the trimmed V and J ends, which lost 5 bases and 8 bases, there was a span of 9 bases. There are 10 residues in the CDR3. Germline V gene data show CDR1 as GTSNPN and CDR2 as SVGIG (reference sequence). The CDR3 protein is CAWGEYGYTF. The DNA of the CDR3 is TGTGCCTGGGGGGAGTACGGCTACACCTTC.

This chain uses TRBV7-2 with TRBJ1-1; 7 positions agree with TRBD1. J lost 6 bases, V lost 7 bases, and 11 bases had no gene match. CDR3 length equals 14 residues. Germline CDR1 and CDR2: SGHTA and FQGNSA. The CDR3 nucleotides read TGTGCCAGCACCAAAACCGCAGGGGGTCCTGAAGCTTTCTTT. Encoded protein: CASTKTAGGPEAFF.

This clonotype turned up a few times. The junction shows a germline mismatch at one end, possibly a read error. This chain joins TRBV4-2 and TRBJ1-5; no firm D call. Per the germline V gene, CDR1 is LGHNA and CDR2 is YNFKEQ. The CDR3 contains 14 residues. CDR3 loop: CASSQVGNNQPRHF. CDR3 bases: TGTGCCAGCAGCCAAGTTGGCAACAATCAGCCCCGGCATTTT.

This clonotype was seen only a few times. This chain joins TRBV20-1 and TRBJ2-5; 10 bases are a match to TRBD2. Trimming took 3 bases from V and 2 from J; bases not matched to a gene: 9. There are 16 residues in the CDR3. Germline V CDR1 and CDR2: DFQATT, SNEGSKA (reference sequence). The CDR3 DNA reads as TGCAGTGCTAGCTTGGCTAGCGGGGGTCGACAAGAGACCCAGTACTTC. Amino acids: CSASLASGGRQETQYF.

CDR3 amino acids: CASSVDNLADIGDTQYF. The CDR3 region has the DNA TGTGCCAGCAGCGTAGACAACCTAGCGGACATAGGGGATACGCAGTATTTT. V usage is TRBV9 and J usage is TRBJ2-3; 7 nucleotides align to TRBD2. Losses at the gene ends were 0 bases for V and 6 bases for J; bases not matched to a gene: 13. The CDR3 loop spans 17 amino acids. Germline assignment: CDR1 SGDLS and CDR2 YYNGEE.

This sequence joins TRBV11-2 and TRBJ2-1, with 12 nucleotides matching TRBD2. CDR3 length: 15 residues. V shed 4 bases and J 8 bases; nucleotides not matched to a gene: 6. Germline V gene lookup returns CDR1 SGHAT and CDR2 FQNNGV. The CDR3 protein is CASSSTSGRMHEQFF. CDR3 bases: TGTGCCAGCAGCTCAACTAGCGGGAGGATGCATGAGCAGTTCTTC.

On this clonotype: This may stem from a read error, because a much larger clone lies one nucleotide away. CDR3 coding DNA: TGTGCCAGCAGCTTGGGCACCAACTACCAGCAGTACTTC. It specifies CASSLGTNYQQYF. The rearrangement links TRBV5-8 to TRBJ2-7; D is unclear. From germline, CDR1 is SGHTS and CDR2 YDEGEE. The CDR3 has 13 amino acids.

To note about this clonotype: The germline gene is not matched at one end of the junction; a read error may be the cause. The rearrangement joins TRBV5-1 to TRBJ2-2; perhaps TRBD2 as D (6 bases). There are 15 residues in the CDR3. Per germline, CDR1 SGHRS and CDR2 YFSETQ. CDR3 bases: TGCGCCAGCAGCTTGAAAGCGGGTGGCACCGGGGCGCTGTTTTTT. Protein: CASSLKAGGTGALFF.

The sample holds a few counts of this clonotype. The J gene is TRBJ2-5, the V gene TRBV9; D might be TRBD1 or TRBD2, each matching 5 bases. The ends were cut back, 0 bases at V and 5 bases at J, with 14 bases in the middle. This CDR3 has 15 residues. Germline V gene lookup returns CDR1 SGDLS and CDR2 YYNGEE. As DNA, the CDR3 is TGTGCCAGCAGCGTAGGTGGGGGAGATTTGGAGACCCAGTACTTC. Translated, it gives CASSVGGGDLETQYF.